The 30 T cell receptor beta chains below all came from one sample that was sequenced in a study of blood T cell repertoires in COVID-19. Some clones are missing from TCRdb's copy, which holds only in-frame ones; the method was immunoSEQ multiplex PCR. This sample has 90,000 to 150,000 clones, with approximately 83% found just once. Sequencing was carried out using peripheral blood. The origin of the receptors is an elderly man with acute or convalescent COVID-19.

This rearrangement joins TRBV29-1 to TRBJ2-7; D is unclear. The ends were cut back, 0 bases at V and 3 bases at J, with 6 bases in the middle. Germline CDR1 and CDR2: SQVTM and ANQGSEA. The length of the CDR3 is 12 residues. The CDR3 sequence: CSVEDAGYEQYF. CDR3 nucleotide sequence: TGCAGCGTTGAAGATGCAGGCTACGAGCAGTACTTC.

This clone was observed a single time. The V gene is TRBV9, the J gene TRBJ1-6, with 9 bases identical to TRBD1. The CDR3 spans 17 residues. J gave up 7 bases and V 4 bases, and 12 bases lay outside the gene matches. Germline loops: CDR1 SGDLS, CDR2 YYNGEE. The CDR3 spells CASSLDYRGPINSPLHF. For the CDR3, the DNA is TGTGCCAGCAGCTTAGATTACAGGGGGCCCATCAATTCACCCCTCCACTTT.

The chain combines TRBV12-3 or TRBV12-4 with TRBJ1-1; D unclear. V was trimmed by 11 bases and J by 4 bases, leaving 14 bases between them. The CDR3 loop spans 12 amino acids. In DNA form, the CDR3 reads TGTGCCTGCCTGGAGGTGGGCACTGAAGCTTTCTTT. Translating it yields CACLEVGTEAFF.

The chain has TRBV19 and TRBJ1-2; TRBD1 agrees at 8 bases. V trimming: 6 bases; J trimming: 3 bases; junction bases outside the gene matches: 12. The V gene's germline CDR1 is LNHDA and CDR2 SQIVND (reference sequence). The CDR3 covers 16 residues. This chain's CDR3 is CASRGIRTGRDYGYTF. The CDR3 DNA reads TGTGCCAGTAGGGGGATTCGGACAGGGAGGGACTATGGCTACACCTTC. Full variable domain (outside the CDR3, taken from reference TRBV19 and TRBJ1-2): DGGITQSPKYLFRKEGQNVTLSCEQNLNHDAMYWYRQDPGQGLRLIYYSQIVNDFQKGDIAEGYSVSREKKESFPLTVTSAQKNPTAFYLCASRGIRTGRDYGYTFGSGTRLTVV.

The chain joins TRBV19 to TRBJ1-4, with 7 bases identical to TRBD1. This CDR3 spans 15 amino acids. V trimming: 5 bases; J trimming: 4 bases; junction bases outside the gene matches: 7. CDR1 and CDR2 (germline): LNHDA, SQIVND (reference sequence). CDR3 bases: TGTGCCAGTAGTCCACGGACAGGCATTAATGAAAAACTGTTTTTT. The encoded protein is CASSPRTGINEKLFF.

The chain couples TRBV7-3 to TRBJ2-1; TRBD2 matches 16 bases. The CDR3 consists of 17 residues. Unmatched junction bases numbered 7, after V lost 3 bases and J lost 8 bases. Germline V lookup: CDR1 SGHTA, CDR2 FQGTGA. The CDR3 DNA sequence: TGTGCCAGCAGCTTGGGCGGGACTAGCGGGAGGGAGCATGAGCAGTTCTTC. It translates to CASSLGGTSGREHEQFF.

V usage is TRBV10-3 and J usage is TRBJ2-1, with D hard to call. In germline, CDR1 is ENHRY, CDR2 SYGVKD. The CDR3 is made up of 15 amino acids. V lost 3 bases to trimming and J lost 0 bases, with 9 bases between them. The CDR3 is CAISEGGNSYNEQFF. The DNA of the CDR3 is TGTGCCATCAGTGAAGGCGGAAACTCCTACAATGAGCAGTTCTTC.

The rearrangement links TRBV19 to TRBJ1-1, with TRBD1 matching 8 bases. V lost 7 bases, J lost 2 bases, and 6 bases stayed unmatched. The CDR3 runs 14 residues. The V gene's germline CDR1 is LNHDA and CDR2 SQIVND (reference sequence). CDR3 region: CASTLGQANTEAFF. The DNA of the CDR3 is TGTGCCAGTACACTGGGACAGGCTAACACTGAAGCTTTCTTT.

CDR3: CASSSRDRDGKYGYTF. The DNA of the CDR3 is TGTGCCAGCAGTTCCCGGGACAGGGATGGGAAATATGGCTACACCTTC. The J gene is TRBJ1-2, the V gene TRBV6-2 or TRBV6-3, with TRBD1 matching over 9 bases. The CDR3 consists of 16 residues. Germline loops: CDR1 MNHEY, CDR2 SVGEGT. V was clipped by 4 bases and J by 5 bases; unmatched bases: 11.

CDR3 nucleotide sequence: TGCGCCAGCAGCTTGGCCGGGGTAGGTGGGTACGAGCAGTACTTC. It yields the protein CASSLAGVGGYEQYF. The J gene is TRBJ2-7, the V gene TRBV5-1; D is possibly TRBD2 (5 bases). The CDR3 is made up of 15 amino acids. Germline V gives CDR1 SGHRS, CDR2 YFSETQ. V was cut by 0 bases and J by 4 bases, with 14 bases left in between.

The V gene is TRBV2, the J gene TRBJ1-5; a weak D match, TRBD1 (5 bases). The ends were cut back, 7 bases at V and 6 bases at J, with 13 bases in the middle. The germline V gene has CDR1 SNHLY and CDR2 FYNNEI. CDR3 length: 13 residues. CDR3 region: CASTMAGFQPQHF. For the CDR3, the DNA is TGTGCCAGCACCATGGCAGGGTTTCAGCCCCAGCATTTT.

The CDR3 is CASSPPGVSGNTIYF. The DNA for the CDR3 is TGTGCCAGCAGCCCCCCGGGGGTCTCTGGAAACACCATATATTTT. This chain uses TRBV7-9 with TRBJ1-3; weak D call: TRBD1 (5 bases). Germline CDR1 is SEHNR and CDR2 is FQNEAQ (reference sequence). Trimming shortened V by 5 bases and J by 0 bases, and 11 bases separated the two germline ends. This CDR3 contains 15 residues.

V usage is TRBV3-1 (or the pseudogene TRBV3-2) and J usage is TRBJ2-1; no firm D call. The CDR3 contains 16 residues. Deletions cut 1 base from V and 0 bases from J, with 10 bases between. Looked up from germline, CDR1 is LGHDT and CDR2 is YNNKEL (reference sequence). CDR3: CASSQAGQSSYNEQFF. Here the CDR3 DNA reads TGTGCCAGCAGCCAAGCTGGGCAGAGCTCCTACAATGAGCAGTTCTTC.

This chain links TRBV6-5 with TRBJ2-7; D possibly corresponds to TRBD2 (6 bases). The CDR3 is made up of 14 amino acids. The germline V gene has CDR1 MNHEY and CDR2 SVGAGI. The V and J ends lost 4 bases and 2 bases respectively, with 12 bases between them. The CDR3 DNA reads TGTGCCAGCAGTTTACTAGCCCGGGCCTACGAGCAGTACTTC. Protein: CASSLLARAYEQYF.

The chain employs TRBV15 and TRBJ1-6; D remains unclear. The CDR3 loop spans 14 amino acids. Germline V gene data show CDR1 as LNHNV and CDR2 as YYDKDF (reference sequence). V was trimmed by 3 bases and J by 8 bases, leaving 11 bases between them. The CDR3 sequence is CATSRGSGHSPLHF. The CDR3 nucleotides read TGTGCCACCAGCAGGGGGAGCGGTCATTCACCCCTCCACTTT.

The chain joins TRBV7-3 to TRBJ2-1; 12 positions agree with TRBD2. This CDR3 is built from 17 residues. Germline V lookup: CDR1 SGHTA, CDR2 FQGTGA. Losses at the gene ends were 5 bases for V and 6 bases for J; bases not matched to a gene: 11. The CDR3 nucleotides are TGTGCCAGCAGCCCAGGAGAGACTAGCGGGGGTGTCAATGAGCAGTTCTTC. The encoded protein is CASSPGETSGGVNEQFF.

The chain uses TRBV10-3 and TRBJ1-3; D uncertain. Per germline, CDR1 ENHRY and CDR2 SYGVKD. The CDR3 covers 13 residues. V shed 4 bases and J shed 0 bases, with 4 bases lying between them. CDR3 DNA sequence: TGTGCCATCAGTGGCAGCTCTGGAAACACCATATATTTT. This codes for CAISGSSGNTIYF.

This chain connects TRBV7-8 to TRBJ2-7, with 8 bases lining up with TRBD1. In germline, CDR1 is SGHVS, CDR2 FQNEAQ. CDR3 length: 15 residues. J gave up 3 bases and V 6 bases, and 10 bases lay outside the gene matches. Here the CDR3 DNA reads TGTGCCAGCAGTCTTCCGGCAGGGGGCTTCTACGAGCAGTACTTC. Translation: CASSLPAGGFYEQYF.

This clone appeared once. As DNA, the CDR3 is TGCGCCAGCAGCTCGACCGGGACAGGGGGAAGCAATGAGCAGTTCTTC. Protein product: CASSSTGTGGSNEQFF. The rearrangement uses TRBV5-1 and TRBJ2-1; 11 bases agree with TRBD1. V lost 3 bases and J lost 6; bases outside the gene matches: 8. There are 16 residues in the CDR3. CDR1 is SGHRS and CDR2 is YFSETQ in the germline V gene.

The chain is built from TRBV13 and TRBJ1-1; no definite D call. Per the germline V gene, CDR1 is PRHDT and CDR2 is FYEKMQ (reference sequence). V lost 5 bases to trimming and J lost 1 base, with 8 bases between them. The CDR3 is 13 residues long. The CDR3: CASSTQKNTEAFF. The CDR3 DNA reads TGTGCCAGCAGCACACAGAAGAACACTGAAGCTTTCTTT.

This chain joins TRBV24-1 and TRBJ2-1; possibly TRBD1 for D (6 bases). Germline-derived CDR1 and CDR2 are KGHDR and SFDVKD. V was clipped by 2 bases and J by 8 bases, with 9 bases between them. The CDR3 spans 13 residues. This chain's CDR3 is CATSDSDSHEQFF. The DNA of the CDR3 is TGTGCCACCAGTGATTCGGACAGTCATGAGCAGTTCTTC.

The chain is built from TRBV5-8 and TRBJ2-7; tentative D call: TRBD2 (5 bases). The CDR3 consists of 13 residues. Looked up from germline, CDR1 is SGHTS and CDR2 is YDEGEE. Trimming shortened V by 4 bases and J by 0 bases, and 8 bases separated the two germline ends. CDR3 in amino acids: CASSRRASYEQYF. The DNA of the CDR3 is TGTGCCAGCAGCCGGCGGGCCTCCTACGAGCAGTACTTC. The whole variable domain, remainder taken from reference TRBV5-8 and TRBJ2-7, is EAGVTQSPTHLIKTRGQQATLRCSPISGHTSVYWYQQALGLGLQFLLWYDEGEERNRGNFPPRFSGRQFPNYSSELNVNALELEDSALYLCASSRRASYEQYFGPGTRLTVT.

The CDR3 region has the DNA TGTGCCAGCAGCTTCCGGGATTATAGCGGGAGAAACACCGGGGAGCTGTTTTTT. Its translation: CASSFRDYSGRNTGELFF. The chain links TRBV7-8 to TRBJ2-2, with TRBD2 matching 9 bases. J lost 2 bases, V lost 3 bases, and 10 bases had no gene match. The CDR3 consists of 18 residues. Per the germline V gene, CDR1 is SGHVS and CDR2 is FQNEAQ.

This clone was found many times. V gene TRBV7-9 combines with J gene TRBJ1-2; tentative D call: TRBD1 (5 bases). CDR3 size: 16 residues. Trimming left V 5 bases short and J 7 bases short, with 23 bases between. CDR1 SEHNR and CDR2 FQNEAQ come from the germline V gene (reference sequence). Here the CDR3 DNA reads TGTGCCAGCAGCCTTCAAGGGGCAGGGCCTTCGGGTGGCTACACCTTC. Its protein product is CASSLQGAGPSGGYTF.

This clone was counted between two and nine times. The chain uses TRBV6-2 or TRBV6-3 and TRBJ2-1, with D tentatively TRBD2 (6 bases). CDR1 and CDR2 (germline): MNHEY, SVGEGT. The CDR3 contains 15 residues. V lost 3 bases and J lost 0, with 9 bases in between. The CDR3 region has the DNA TGTGCCAGCAGTTATGGCGGGGTCTCCTACAATGAGCAGTTCTTC. This translates into CASSYGGVSYNEQFF.

V is TRBV28 and J is TRBJ1-2; 9 positions match TRBD1. The V gene's germline CDR1 is MDHEN and CDR2 SYDVKM. J was trimmed by 1 base and V by 3 bases; bases with no gene match: 12. CDR3 length: 18 residues. CDR3 coding DNA: TGTGCCAGCAGTTTCCCCCGAGCGACAGGGGGGTTTAACTATGGCTACACCTTC. Its protein product is CASSFPRATGGFNYGYTF.

In this sample, this clone turned up once. The chain uses TRBV6-7 and TRBJ2-7, with D possibly being TRBD2 (6 bases). TRBV6-7 is annotated as an ORF whose role is uncertain. The CDR3 consists of 16 residues. Trimming pared 2 bases from V and 3 bases from J, leaving 17 bases between. CDR3: CASSYPPGSDFYEQYF. DNA for the CDR3: TGTGCCAGCAGTTACCCCCCCGGGAGCGATTTCTACGAGCAGTACTTC.

This clone has just one count. J is TRBJ2-3 and V is TRBV9; 9 nucleotides match TRBD2. V lost 0 bases to trimming and J lost 4 bases; unmatched junction nucleotides: 6. CDR3 length: 16 residues. Germline V gene lookup returns CDR1 SGDLS and CDR2 YYNGEE. CDR3 protein: CASSVGGSGRADTQYF. The CDR3 nucleotides are TGTGCCAGCAGCGTAGGGGGTAGCGGGAGAGCAGATACGCAGTATTTT. Full variable domain (rest looked up from reference TRBV9 and TRBJ2-3): DSGVTQTPKHLITATGQRVTLRCSPRSGDLSVYWYQQSLDQGLQFLIQYYNGEERAKGNILERFSAQQFPDLHSELNLSSLELGDSALYFCASSVGGSGRADTQYFGPGTRLTVL.

The chain carries TRBV24-1 and TRBJ2-6; 8 bases map to TRBD1. The CDR3 spans 16 residues. Per the germline V gene, CDR1 is KGHDR and CDR2 is SFDVKD. Losses at the gene ends were 3 bases for V and 2 bases for J; bases not matched to a gene: 2. The CDR3 reads CATSDPRGPGANVLTF. In nucleotides, the CDR3 is TGTGCCACCAGTGATCCCAGGGGGCCTGGGGCCAACGTCCTGACTTTC.

The V call is TRBV11-2, the J call TRBJ2-6, with 8 positions matching TRBD1. The germline gives CDR1 SGHAT, CDR2 FQNNGV. CDR3 length equals 18 residues. V trimming: 5 bases; J trimming: 0 bases; junction bases outside the gene matches: 9. The CDR3 DNA reads TGTGCCAGCAGCCTAACCCGGACAGGGCCCTCTGGGGCCAACGTCCTGACTTTC. Its protein is CASSLTRTGPSGANVLTF.